This TCR beta chain derives from a study of cytomegalovirus exposure and HLA in healthy donors. PCR used 60 Vbeta primers and 13 Jbeta primers. Repertoires were generated with immunoSEQ multiplex PCR, while TCRdb's copy carries only in-frame clones and drops some. The repertoire holds fewer than 120,000 clones, with roughly 86% as singletons. This CDR3 has 17 amino acids. V trimming: 6 bases; J trimming: 0 bases; junction bases outside the gene matches: 10. The germline V gene encodes CDR1 KGHSH and CDR2 LQKENI. Study-level findings and limits: TCR beta sequences reportedly predicted most subjects' HLA-A and HLA-B alleles accurately.

Details on this clone: The antigen is unknown.

The specimen was PBMCs. This rearrangement joins TRBV18 to TRBJ1-5, with 8 bases that match TRBD1. This clonotype originated in a man in his forties or fifties in good health and CMV-seronegative. The CDR3: CASSRQGRTDSNQPQHF. CDR3 bases: TGTGCCAGCTCGCGACAGGGGCGGACGGATAGCAATCAGCCCCAGCATTTT.